One and the same sample provided the 10 T cell receptor beta chains below, sequenced in a study of T-cell reconstitution after alpha-beta-depleted transplantation in children. Preparation of the TCRbeta library involved a method that used unique molecular identifiers. TCRdb re-analysed the PCR reads in MiXCR, keeping a single row per CDR3 protein. Of approximately 590,000 distinct CDR3 sequences in the sample, about 10% were seen once. The sample consisted of PBMCs from the stem cell graft donor, taken from the stem cell graft. The receptors come from a human donor who donated a stem cell graft to a child with acute myeloid leukemia.

The chain has TRBV9 and TRBJ1-2; TRBD1 matches at 8 bases. Per germline, CDR1 SGDLS and CDR2 YYNGEE. After removal of 6 bases from V and 8 bases from J, the junction contained 12 bases not matched to a gene. This CDR3 has 14 amino acids. CDR3 loop: CASTGRQGLRGYTF. CDR3 in DNA: TGTGCCAGCACCGGGCGACAGGGGTTACGAGGCTACACCTTC.

This clonotype was found a few times. A junction end diverges from the germline sequence, so it may reflect a read error. V and J are TRBV11-2 and TRBJ2-1, with 9 bases fitting TRBD2. This CDR3 spans 16 amino acids. Germline values: CDR1 SGHAT, CDR2 FQNNGV. The CDR3 sequence: CASSLVRSAGGNEQLF. CDR3 DNA sequence: TGTGCCAGCAGCTTAGTTAGGTCAGCGGGAGGTAATGAGCAGCTCTTC.

This chain uses TRBV28 with TRBJ1-2; D ambiguous. CDR3 length: 12 amino acids. Germline CDR1 reads MDHEN; CDR2 reads SYDVKM. The V end lost 3 bases, the J end lost 8 bases, and 10 bases lay between the germline ends. The DNA for the CDR3 is TGTGCCAGCAGTTTTAGTTTCATAGGCTACACCTTC. Its translation: CASSFSFIGYTF.

This clonotype appeared many times. The chain is built from TRBV12-3 or TRBV12-4 and TRBJ2-2; D gene unclear. V was clipped by 3 bases and J by 3 bases, with 8 bases between them. The CDR3 is 14 residues long. The CDR3 is CASSFRWDTGELFF. For the CDR3, the DNA is TGTGCCAGCAGTTTTCGGTGGGACACCGGGGAGCTGTTTTTT.

This clonotype has only a few counts. In DNA form, the CDR3 reads TGCAGTGCTAACGGACGGCAGACCAGCTACGAGCAGTACTTC. It specifies CSANGRQTSYEQYF. This chain links TRBV20-1 with TRBJ2-7; D ambiguous. V lost 4 bases and J 3 bases, leaving 16 bases between the germline ends. Germline V CDR1 and CDR2: DFQATT, SNEGSKA (reference sequence). This CDR3 spans 14 amino acids.

Only one count was recorded for this clonotype. The V call is TRBV25-1, the J call TRBJ2-7; D is unclear. The germline CDR1 and CDR2 sequences are MGHDK and SYGVNS. The V gene lost 5 bases and the J gene lost 7 bases, with 9 bases spanning the gap. This CDR3 comprises 11 residues. The chain's CDR3 is CASSPLREQYF. CDR3 DNA sequence: TGTGCCAGCAGTCCACTGAGAGAGCAGTACTTC.

The rearrangement joins TRBV19 to TRBJ2-7; 9 bases are shared with TRBD2. Trimming at V came to 9 bases and at J to 0 bases, leaving 18 bases not matched to a gene. The CDR3 loop spans 18 amino acids. CDR1 is LNHDA, CDR2 SQIVND, per germline (reference sequence). Written as DNA, the CDR3 is TGTGCCAGCTATGGAAGGGTGGCTAGCGGGAAAAACTCCTACGAGCAGTACTTC. Translation: CASYGRVASGKNSYEQYF.

The rearrangement links TRBV27 to TRBJ2-7; either TRBD1 or TRBD2 may supply D (5 bases each). Germline CDR1 MNHEY, CDR2 SMNVEV (reference sequence). This CDR3 has 14 residues. The germline V and J ends were trimmed by 2 bases and 1 base, with 9 bases remaining between them. The CDR3 spells CASSLKGRSYEQYF. CDR3 coding DNA: TGTGCCAGCAGTTTAAAGGGACGGTCCTACGAGCAGTACTTC.

Points on this clonotype: Given a much more abundant clone one base away, this may be a read error. The final CDR3 position lacks the conserved phenylalanine or tryptophan, pointing to a likely read error. The gene calls are TRBV5-1 and TRBJ2-1; D unclear. CDR3 size: 13 residues. Germline V gene lookup returns CDR1 SGHRS and CDR2 YFSETQ. The CDR3 nucleotides read TGCGCCAGCAGTTTGGCCGTTAGTAGCGAGCAGTTCTGC. It translates to CASSLAVSSEQFC.

This clonotype occurred many times. This sequence joins TRBV7-9 and TRBJ2-7; D is unclear. The CDR3 loop spans 14 amino acids. Germline-derived CDR1 and CDR2 are SEHNR and FQNEAQ (reference sequence). V was clipped by 2 bases and J by 3 bases, with 11 bases between them. In DNA, the CDR3 is TGTGCCAGCAGCTTACTGGGATCGAACTACGAGCAGTACTTC. Protein: CASSLLGSNYEQYF.